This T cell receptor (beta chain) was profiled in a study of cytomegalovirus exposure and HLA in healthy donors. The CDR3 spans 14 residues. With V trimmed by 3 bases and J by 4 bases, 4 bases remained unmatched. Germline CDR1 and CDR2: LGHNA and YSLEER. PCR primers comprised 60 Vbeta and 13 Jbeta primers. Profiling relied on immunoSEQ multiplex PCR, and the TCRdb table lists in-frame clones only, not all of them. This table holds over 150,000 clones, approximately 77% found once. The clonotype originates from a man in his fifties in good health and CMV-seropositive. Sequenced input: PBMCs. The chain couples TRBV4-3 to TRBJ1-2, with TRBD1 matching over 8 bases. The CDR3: CASSHGTGVYGYTF. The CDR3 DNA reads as TGCGCCAGCAGCCACGGGACAGGCGTCTATGGCTACACCTTC.